What follows is one TCR beta chain and its context. What this receptor recognizes is not known. Base qualities are missing; no much larger clone stands one base away. In Seattle, one collaborating source enrolled patients while the infection was active and tracked those patients longitudinally over the course of disease. Each collaborating institution followed its own protocols to collect whole blood in K2EDTA tubes. For TCRbeta analysis, collaborator samples were shipped as frozen whole blood, as isolated PBMCs, or as DNA extracted from either sample type. The immunoSEQ Assay, a bias-controlled multiplex PCR, was used to amplify TCRbeta CDR3 regions from genomic DNA. The published analysis was carried out like this. Nucleated cell counts per sample were estimated from amplification of reference gene primers within the assay. To quantify the absolute abundance of each unique TCRbeta CDR3 rearrangement, sequence reads were collapsed and filtered. For each sample, productive Simpson clonality was calculated as the square root of Simpson's diversity index over productive rearrangements. This is the immuneACCESS table as TCRdb keeps it, with only in-frame sequences that have V and J called. A part of the clones is gone; compared with another copy, unresolved V genes explain less than half, and the rest is unexplained. For V, J and clone size, that table is used; D and trimming come from the DNA. The sample table lists approximately 150,000 clones, approximately 85% of them with a count of one. Of the sample, about 2.5% is held by the ten largest clones.

This specimen belongs to a study of blood T cell repertoires in COVID-19 (dated by TCRdb to 2020 to 2021). The study in broad terms: Collaborator samples came from the United States, Italy and Spain and covered acute and convalescent phases of COVID-19. Sample metadata almost always included a de-identified subject ID, COVID-19 status, age in years and sex. The samples were drawn from the first 160 participants of the ongoing ImmuneRACE study and from under 1,500 subjects provided by 6 global collaborators. Where available, HLA class I and class II types were taken from metadata supplied by the sample provider and were not determined by assay-based typing. The repertoires were made available in a free public database intended to serve as a resource for research on the immune response to SARS-CoV-2. The dataset comprised deeply sampled blood TCRbeta repertoires from subjects exposed to, actively infected with, or recovered from COVID-19. The material from the prospective study consisted of cDNA or gDNA derived from T cells, B-cell-depleted T cells, or PBMCs.

Trimming takes 4 bases off V and 8 bases off J; junction bases not matched to a gene: 5. From its cysteine to its phenylalanine, the CDR3 spans 15 amino acids. Only the CDR3 DNA is retained, 45 bases long and in frame from the first base. Based on the germline V gene, the CDR1 and CDR2 sequences are SGHTA and FQGTGA. Study-wide findings and limitations: The amount of clinical and demographic metadata varied by source and participant and was provided uncurated.

The rearrangement joined TRBV7-3 to TRBJ1-4; 12 central bases correspond to TRBD1. The sample comprised peripheral blood. The receptor's source is a woman at least 80 years old with COVID-19, enrolled during active disease. The nucleotides read TGTGCCAGCAGCTCGGGGACAGGGGGCGGCGAAAAACTGTTTTTT. Its coded protein is CASSSGTGGGEKLFF.